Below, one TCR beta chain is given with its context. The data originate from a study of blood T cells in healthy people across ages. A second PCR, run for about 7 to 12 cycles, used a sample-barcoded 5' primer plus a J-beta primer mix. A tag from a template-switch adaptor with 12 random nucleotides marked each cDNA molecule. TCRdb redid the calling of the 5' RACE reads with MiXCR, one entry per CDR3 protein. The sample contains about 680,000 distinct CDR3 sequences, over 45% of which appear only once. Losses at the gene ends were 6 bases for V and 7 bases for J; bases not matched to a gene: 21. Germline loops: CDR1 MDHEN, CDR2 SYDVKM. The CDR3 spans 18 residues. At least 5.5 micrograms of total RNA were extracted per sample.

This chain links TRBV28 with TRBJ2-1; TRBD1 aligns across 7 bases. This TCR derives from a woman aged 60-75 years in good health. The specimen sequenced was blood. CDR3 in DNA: TGTGCCAGCAGCCTAGGACACCACAGGGGTATCTGGGGAAATGAGCAGTTCTTC. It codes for CASSLGHHRGIWGNEQFF.